The T cell receptor beta chain described here comes from a study of blood T cell repertoires in COVID-19. Repertoires were generated with immunoSEQ multiplex PCR, while TCRdb's copy carries only in-frame clones and drops some. The sample has about 70,000 clones, 75% to 90% seen once. Germline CDR1 MGHRA, CDR2 YSYEKL. This CDR3 has 16 residues. Trimming took 4 bases from V and 3 from J; bases not matched to a gene: 7. The receptor comes from a human donor in a cohort sampled during active COVID-19. The rearrangement uses TRBV4-1 and TRBJ2-5, with 11 bases lining up with TRBD2. The source material was peripheral blood. The DNA for the CDR3 is TGCGCCAGCAGCCGATTAGCGGGAGGGGGAAAAGAGACCCAGTACTTC. Its translation: CASSRLAGGGKETQYF.